This T cell receptor (beta chain) derives from a study of identical twins. The ends were cut back, 0 bases at V and 8 bases at J, with 9 bases in the middle. Germline V gives CDR1 SGHNT, CDR2 YYREEE (reference sequence). This CDR3 is 13 amino acids long. This clonotype was seen more than once but under ten times. The antigen is undetermined. Study-level points and caveats: There were fewer insertions in abundant cord blood beta clonotypes, but memory repertoires showed no such pattern. Invariant T cells like MAIT and iNKT could partly confound the zero-insertion analyses.

A single record per CDR3 protein comes from TCRdb applying MiXCR to the 5' RACE reads. The top ten hold about 0.52% of the sample, which has 450,000 or so distinct CDR3 sequences, more than 13% seen once. These data also formed part of another study, on yellow fever vaccine responses in identical twins.

The gene calls are TRBV5-4 and TRBJ1-5; D uncertain. This receptor was obtained from a woman younger than 30 in good health. The specimen sequenced was CD4+ T cells sorted from blood. The CDR3 DNA follows: TGTGCCAGCAGCTTGGGACCCTTCGAGCCCCAGCATTTT. Amino acid sequence: CASSLGPFEPQHF. Using reference TRBV5-4 and TRBJ1-5 for the parts outside the CDR3, the full variable domain is ETGVTQSPTHLIKTRGQQVTLRCSSQSGHNTVSWYQQALGQGPQFIFQYYREEENGRGNFPPRFSGLQFPNYSSELNVNALELDDSALYLCASSLGPFEPQHFGDGTRLSIL.